These 22 T cell receptor beta chains came from one sample sequenced in a study of T cell responses to AZD1222 COVID-19 vaccine. Libraries were prepared by immunoSEQ multiplex PCR; TCRdb keeps only in-frame clonotypes and omits some of them. The data contain about 100,000 clones, approximately 96% of them singletons. The sequences come from peripheral blood, collected on day 0 of AZD1222 vaccination. The receptors here all came from an adult in good health.

The chain joins TRBV9 to TRBJ1-2; D call uncertain. Germline-derived CDR1 and CDR2 are SGDLS and YYNGEE. The CDR3 extends over 13 amino acids. Trimming cost V 1 base and J 6 bases, with 10 bases left between them. The CDR3 DNA is TGTGCCAGCAGCGTAAACTCGCGAGATGGCTACACCTTC. Translation: CASSVNSRDGYTF. The full variable domain, rest sourced from reference TRBV9 and TRBJ1-2, is DSGVTQTPKHLITATGQRVTLRCSPRSGDLSVYWYQQSLDQGLQFLIQYYNGEERAKGNILERFSAQQFPDLHSELNLSSLELGDSALYFCASSVNSRDGYTFGSGTRLTVV.

The J gene is TRBJ2-5, the V gene TRBV7-3; perhaps D is TRBD1 or TRBD2 (5 bases each). From germline, CDR1 is SGHTA and CDR2 FQGTGA. CDR3 length equals 14 residues. Trimming shortened V by 2 bases and J by 3 bases, and 10 bases separated the two germline ends. In nucleotides, the CDR3 is TGTGCCAGCAGCTTAGGGGGTGAAAAAGAGACCCAGTACTTC. This encodes CASSLGGEKETQYF. The entire variable domain, with the rest obtained from reference TRBV7-3 and TRBJ2-5, is as follows: GAGVSQTPSNKVTEKGKYVELRCDPISGHTALYWYRQSLGQGPEFLIYFQGTGAADDSGLPNDRFFAVRPEGSVSTLKIQRTERGDSAVYLCASSLGGEKETQYFGPGTRLLVL.

V and J are TRBV19 and TRBJ2-3, with D possibly matching TRBD2 (5 bases). The CDR3 length is 13 residues. Germline loops: CDR1 LNHDA, CDR2 SQIVND (reference sequence). Trimming cost V 3 bases and J 2 bases, with 6 bases left between them. The CDR3 sequence: CASSIGDTDTQYF. CDR3 in DNA: TGTGCCAGTAGTATCGGGGACACAGATACGCAGTATTTT.

Comments on this clone: Different DNA sequences within this sample yield the same CDR3. CDR3 region: CASSIGTANTEAFF. The CDR3, as DNA: TGTGCCAGTAGTATAGGAACTGCCAACACTGAAGCTTTCTTT. This sequence joins TRBV19 and TRBJ1-1; D is undetermined. CDR1 is LNHDA and CDR2 is SQIVND in the germline V gene (reference sequence). The CDR3 loop spans 14 amino acids. Deletions cut 1 base from V and 2 bases from J, with 8 bases between.

The V gene is TRBV2, the J gene TRBJ1-5, with D unclear. Trimming cost V 6 bases and J 3 bases, with 12 bases left between them. Per germline, CDR1 SNHLY and CDR2 FYNNEI. The length of the CDR3 is 14 residues. CDR3 sequence reads: CASRPRLLNQPQHF. CDR3 coding DNA: TGTGCCAGCAGACCCCGACTCCTCAATCAGCCCCAGCATTTT.

This clone was recorded only once. The chain recombines TRBV2 with TRBJ1-1; D is unresolved. In germline, CDR1 is SNHLY, CDR2 FYNNEI. Trimming took off 6 bases at V and 1 base at J, with 9 bases between the two ends. The CDR3 runs to 13 residues. DNA for the CDR3: TGTGCCAGCAGGTTTAATAAGAACACTGAAGCTTTCTTT. Encoded protein: CASRFNKNTEAFF.

This chain links TRBV18 with TRBJ1-2; D perhaps matches TRBD1 (6 bases). V was pared by 0 bases and J by 8 bases, with 25 bases between. The CDR3 is made up of 18 amino acids. Germline loops: CDR1 KGHSH, CDR2 LQKENI. The CDR3 nucleotides read TGTGCCAGCTCACCACCTAACAGGGCCCCAAACTCCGCATTGGGCTACACCTTC. Translated: CASSPPNRAPNSALGYTF.

The chain uses TRBV28 and TRBJ1-5, with D maybe TRBD1 (6 bases). The V end was cut by 5 bases, the J end by 6 bases, with 14 bases between. The CDR3 contains 14 residues. Germline V gene lookup returns CDR1 MDHEN and CDR2 SYDVKM. This chain's CDR3 is CASSRRGGGQPQHF. The CDR3 DNA is TGTGCCAGCAGTCGTCGAGGGGGGGGTCAGCCCCAGCATTTT.

This rearrangement joins TRBV12-3 or TRBV12-4 to TRBJ1-2; D not resolved. V was shortened by 7 bases and J by 0 bases, with 9 bases between the two germline ends. This CDR3 region has 13 residues. CDR3 protein: CASNFGANYGYTF. The CDR3 DNA reads TGTGCCAGCAATTTTGGGGCTAACTATGGCTACACCTTC.

The gene calls are TRBV19 and TRBJ1-1, with D perhaps matching TRBD1 (6 bases). With 7 bases removed from V and 4 bases from J, the gap between germline ends came to 16 bases. The CDR3 contains 14 residues. Germline V gene data show CDR1 as LNHDA and CDR2 as SQIVND (reference sequence). CDR3 region: CASITGRFGTEAFF. The CDR3 nucleotides read TGTGCCAGTATTACAGGGCGGTTTGGCACTGAAGCTTTCTTT.

This clone was counted a few times. The chain joins TRBV9 to TRBJ1-6; possibly TRBD1 for D (5 bases). The CDR3 consists of 13 residues. V was pared by 0 bases and J by 9 bases, with 7 bases between. Per the germline V gene, CDR1 is SGDLS and CDR2 is YYNGEE. The CDR3 loop reads CASSVGGFSPLHF. The CDR3 DNA reads as TGTGCCAGCAGCGTAGGGGGGTTTTCACCCCTCCACTTT.

The chain carries TRBV14 and TRBJ2-6; 8 positions agree with TRBD1. Germline values: CDR1 SGHDN, CDR2 FVKESK. This CDR3 is 16 amino acids long. V shed 4 bases, J shed 0 bases, and the junction held 2 bases outside the gene matches. The CDR3 region has the DNA TGTGCCAGCAGCCCGGACAGGGTCTCTGGGGCCAACGTCCTGACTTTC. Translating gives CASSPDRVSGANVLTF.

V and J are TRBV27 and TRBJ1-3, with D unresolved. The CDR3 sequence is 13 residues long. CDR1 is MNHEY and CDR2 is SMNVEV in the germline V gene (reference sequence). V dropped 8 bases and J dropped 0 bases, with 8 bases sitting between them. The CDR3 DNA reads TGTGCCAGCGGACGGAGCTCTGGAAACACCATATATTTT. It is translated as CASGRSSGNTIYF.

V is TRBV14 and J is TRBJ2-7; D gene uncertain. Looked up from germline, CDR1 is SGHDN and CDR2 is FVKESK. The CDR3 has 13 residues. The V end lost 1 base, the J end lost 3 bases, and 7 bases lay between the germline ends. The CDR3 DNA reads TGTGCCAGCAGCCAAGTAGAAGGCTACGAGCAGTACTTC. Its protein is CASSQVEGYEQYF.

V gene TRBV6-1 combines with J gene TRBJ2-5; a possible D gene is TRBD1 (7 bases). This CDR3 region has 15 residues. Germline CDR1 reads MNHNS; CDR2 reads SASEGT. Trimming stripped 0 bases from V and 5 bases from J, with 13 bases between. The chain's CDR3 is CASSEAQGGGETQYF. Written as DNA, the CDR3 is TGTGCCAGCAGTGAAGCGCAGGGGGGCGGGGAGACCCAGTACTTC.

This clone appeared a single time. The V gene is TRBV28, the J gene TRBJ2-1, with D possibly TRBD2 on 6 matching bases. Between the trimmed V and J ends, which lost 3 bases and 1 base, there was a span of 16 bases. This CDR3 has 17 amino acids. CDR1 is MDHEN, CDR2 SYDVKM, per germline. CDR3 in DNA: TGTGCCAGCAGTTTGGGGGGTGGCGGGATTTCCTACAATGAGCAGTTCTTC. Translation: CASSLGGGGISYNEQFF.

This chain links TRBV7-3 with TRBJ2-1; D not resolved. Between the trimmed V and J ends, which lost 5 bases and 11 bases, there was a span of 13 bases. The CDR3 has 12 residues. Germline loops: CDR1 SGHTA, CDR2 FQGTGA. CDR3: CASSLDTGKQFF. DNA of the CDR3: TGTGCCAGCAGCCTCGACACCGGAAAGCAGTTCTTC.

The chain links TRBV7-2 to TRBJ2-5, with 8 bases lining up with TRBD2. V dropped 5 bases and J dropped 1; count of bases not matched to a gene: 12. CDR3 size: 17 residues. Germline lookup yields CDR1 SGHTA and CDR2 FQGNSA. CDR3 amino acids: CASSLPSLAGRQETQYF. The CDR3 region has the DNA TGTGCCAGCAGCCTTCCATCGCTAGCGGGTCGCCAAGAGACCCAGTACTTC.

This chain joins TRBV27 and TRBJ2-2; 7 nucleotides match TRBD2. V was clipped by 4 bases and J by 5 bases; unmatched bases: 1. Germline assignment: CDR1 MNHEY and CDR2 SMNVEV (reference sequence). This CDR3 contains 13 residues. CDR3 residues: CASSWGGTGELFF. In DNA form, the CDR3 reads TGTGCCAGCAGTTGGGGGGGGACCGGGGAGCTGTTTTTT.

The V gene is TRBV7-8, the J gene TRBJ1-4, with 7 bases lining up with TRBD1. The CDR3 is made up of 14 amino acids. The J segment lost 8 bases and the V segment lost 4 bases, leaving 7 bases of the junction unmatched. Germline CDR1 reads SGHVS; CDR2 reads FQNEAQ. The CDR3 nucleotides read TGTGCCAGCAGCTCGACAGGGCATAGAGAAAAACTGTTTTTT. It yields the protein CASSSTGHREKLFF.

V gene TRBV6-5 combines with J gene TRBJ1-1; D is unresolved. The CDR3 is 16 amino acids. Germline V CDR1 and CDR2: MNHEY, SVGAGI. V lost 0 bases to trimming and J lost 0 bases, with 11 bases between them. In DNA, the CDR3 is TGTGCCAGCAGTTACTCTGGGCAGCAGGTGAACACTGAAGCTTTCTTT. Amino acids: CASSYSGQQVNTEAFF.

The rearrangement joins TRBV2 to TRBJ2-7; the match to TRBD2 covers 11 bases. V lost 8 bases and J lost 6; bases outside the gene matches: 9. Germline CDR1 is SNHLY and CDR2 is FYNNEI. The CDR3 consists of 14 residues. The CDR3 DNA sequence: TGTGCCAGCGTTTCTAGCGGGGGGTCCCTCGAGCAGTACTTC. Its protein is CASVSSGGSLEQYF.